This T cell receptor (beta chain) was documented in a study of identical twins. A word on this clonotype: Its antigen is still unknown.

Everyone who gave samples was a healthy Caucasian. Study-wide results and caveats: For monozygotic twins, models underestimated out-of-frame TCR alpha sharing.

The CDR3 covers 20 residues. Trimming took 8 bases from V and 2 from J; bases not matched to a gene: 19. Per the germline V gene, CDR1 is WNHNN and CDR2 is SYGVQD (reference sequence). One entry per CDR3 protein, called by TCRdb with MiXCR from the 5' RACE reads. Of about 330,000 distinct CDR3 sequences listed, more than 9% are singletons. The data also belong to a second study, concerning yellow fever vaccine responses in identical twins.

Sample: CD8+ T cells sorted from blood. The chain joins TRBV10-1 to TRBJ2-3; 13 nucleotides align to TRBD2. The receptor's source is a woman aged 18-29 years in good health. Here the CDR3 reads CASDFPDLGLAGEVTDTQYF. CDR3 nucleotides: TGCGCCAGCGATTTCCCCGACCTAGGACTAGCGGGAGAAGTCACAGATACGCAGTATTTT.